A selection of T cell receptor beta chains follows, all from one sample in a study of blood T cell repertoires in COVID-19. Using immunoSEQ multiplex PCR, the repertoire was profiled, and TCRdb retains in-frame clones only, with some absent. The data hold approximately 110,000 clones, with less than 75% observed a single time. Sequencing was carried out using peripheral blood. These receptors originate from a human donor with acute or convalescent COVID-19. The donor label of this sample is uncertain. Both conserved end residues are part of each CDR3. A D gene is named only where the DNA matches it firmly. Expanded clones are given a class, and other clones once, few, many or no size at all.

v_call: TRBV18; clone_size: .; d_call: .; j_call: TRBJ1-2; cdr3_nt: TGTGCCAGCTCACCACTTCTGTCCGGGAGGGATCTAAAAGGCTACACCTTC; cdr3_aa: CASSPLLSGRDLKGYTF
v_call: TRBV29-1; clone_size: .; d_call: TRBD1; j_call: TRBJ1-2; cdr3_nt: TGCAGCGTTACCGGGACAGTAAACTTCTATGGCTACACCTTC; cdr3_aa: CSVTGTVNFYGYTF
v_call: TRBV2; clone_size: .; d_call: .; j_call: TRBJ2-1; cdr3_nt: TGTGCCAGCAGTGAGGTCCCGGCCTCTCGTCCGCGTTTAGCGATTGAGCAGTTCTTC; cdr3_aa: CASSEVPASRPRLAIEQFF
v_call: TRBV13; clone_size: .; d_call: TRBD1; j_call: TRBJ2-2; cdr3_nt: TGTGCCAGCAGCTTACCGACAGGGGTTTCCGGGGAGCTGTTTTTT; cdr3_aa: CASSLPTGVSGELFF
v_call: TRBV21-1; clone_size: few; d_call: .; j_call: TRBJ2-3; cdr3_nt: TGTGCCAGCAGCCAACTCTCACTAGGATGGGCAGATACGCAGTATTTT; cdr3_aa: CASSQLSLGWADTQYF
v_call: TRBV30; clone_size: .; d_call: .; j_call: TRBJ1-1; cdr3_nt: TGTGCCTGGGACCGGGAGAATAGTAAGACTGAAGCTTTCTTT; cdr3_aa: CAWDRENSKTEAFF
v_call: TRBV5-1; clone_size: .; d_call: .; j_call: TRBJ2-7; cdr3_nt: TGCGCCAGCAGCTTGTATACAGGGAGTTTGGGAACCTACGAGCAGTACTTC; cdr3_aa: CASSLYTGSLGTYEQYF
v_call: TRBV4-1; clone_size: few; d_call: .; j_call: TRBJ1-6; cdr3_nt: TGCGCCAGCAGCCAAGAAAGACGGACAAATTTGTTGGAAAGAAGTTCACCCCTCCACTTT; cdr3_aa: CASSQERRTNLLERSSPLHF
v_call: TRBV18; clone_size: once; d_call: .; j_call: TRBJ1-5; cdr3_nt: TGTGCCAGCTCACCAGAGCCCCCTCAGCCCCAGCATTTT; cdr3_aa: CASSPEPPQPQHF
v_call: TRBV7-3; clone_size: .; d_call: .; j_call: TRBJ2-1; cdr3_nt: TGTGCCAGCAGCTTCGGCGGCTCCTACAATGAGCAGTTCTTC; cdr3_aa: CASSFGGSYNEQFF
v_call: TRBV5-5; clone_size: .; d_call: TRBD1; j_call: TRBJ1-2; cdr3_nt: TGTGCCAGCAGCTTGGCCTGGGACAGGGCTAACTATGGCTACACCTTC; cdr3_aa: CASSLAWDRANYGYTF
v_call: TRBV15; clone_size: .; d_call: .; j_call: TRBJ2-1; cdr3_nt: TGTGCCACCAGCAGAGTATATGTCCAACCTTCCAGTGAGCAGTTCTTC; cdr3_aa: CATSRVYVQPSSEQFF
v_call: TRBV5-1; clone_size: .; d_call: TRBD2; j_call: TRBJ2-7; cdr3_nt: TGCGCCAGCAGCCGGGAGGGACAAACCTACGAGCAGTACTTC; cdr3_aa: CASSREGQTYEQYF
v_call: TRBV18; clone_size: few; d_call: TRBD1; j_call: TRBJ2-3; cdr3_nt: TGTGCCAGCCGCGACAGGGGGGCAGATACGCAGTATTTT; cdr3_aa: CASRDRGADTQYF